This entry lists 8 T cell receptor beta chains sequenced from one sample in a study of Ad26.COV2.S vaccination and SARS-CoV-2 variants. Regarding treatment: around 19 received Ad26.COV2.S at low or high dose, single or two shots; about 5 received placebo; per-sample allocation not given. Day 63 after the first injection of vaccine or placebo was the sampling time. TCRdb's copy holds only in-frame clones and misses some; the assay was immunoSEQ multiplex PCR. The sample carries about 250,000 clones, roughly 87% recorded once. Sequences were derived from peripheral blood, sampled in a trial of Ad26.COV2.S vaccine versus placebo. These receptors were taken from a person between 18 and 65 years old who received the Ad26.COV2.S COVID-19 vaccine or a placebo.

This sequence joins TRBV6-6 and TRBJ2-3; D may be TRBD1 or TRBD2 (5 bases each). Trimming shortened V by 6 bases and J by 2 bases, and 12 bases separated the two germline ends. Germline loops: CDR1 MNHNY, CDR2 SVGAGI (reference sequence). The CDR3 totals 14 residues. The DNA for the CDR3 is TGTGCCAGCAGGTCACGGGGCTTCACAGATACGCAGTATTTT. Its protein product is CASRSRGFTDTQYF.

The rearrangement links TRBV29-1 to TRBJ1-1; D gene uncertain. Germline-derived CDR1 and CDR2 are SQVTM and ANQGSEA. This CDR3 is built from 12 residues. V gave up 0 bases and J gave up 5 bases, with 7 bases separating them. The CDR3 here is CSVEDRRTEAFF. Here the CDR3 DNA reads TGCAGCGTTGAAGATCGGAGGACTGAAGCTTTCTTT.

This chain uses TRBV19 with TRBJ2-6, with TRBD1 as a possible D gene (5 bases). CDR1 is LNHDA, CDR2 SQIVND, per germline (reference sequence). V lost 5 bases, J lost 2 bases, and 19 bases lay in between. The CDR3 totals 18 residues. This CDR3 is CASSLPEQVGPGANVLTF. CDR3 nucleotide sequence: TGTGCCAGTAGTTTACCGGAACAGGTTGGTCCTGGGGCCAACGTCCTGACTTTC.

The chain links TRBV6-5 to TRBJ1-1; no firm D call. The V end was cut by 8 bases, the J end by 0 bases, with 4 bases between. The CDR3 runs 11 residues. Germline V gives CDR1 MNHEY, CDR2 SVGAGI. CDR3 region: CASYLNTEAFF. The CDR3 region has the DNA TGTGCCAGCTATCTGAACACTGAAGCTTTCTTT.

This clone appeared a few times. The chain is built from TRBV3-1 (or the pseudogene TRBV3-2) and TRBJ2-1, with 10 positions matching TRBD2. The CDR3 has 19 residues. J gave up 3 bases and V 1 base, and 12 bases lay outside the gene matches. CDR1 LGHDT and CDR2 YNNKEL come from the germline V gene (reference sequence). CDR3 in DNA: TGTGCCAGCAGCCAAGTTCCATATTTAGCGGGGGGAAGCTACAATGAGCAGTTCTTC. This translates into CASSQVPYLAGGSYNEQFF.

The rearrangement links TRBV18 to TRBJ2-6; D unclear. CDR1 and CDR2 (germline): KGHSH, LQKENI. The CDR3 length is 13 residues. V lost 3 bases to trimming and J lost 6 bases, with 6 bases between them. This CDR3 is CASSPTEANVLTF. CDR3 nucleotides: TGTGCCAGCTCACCTACCGAGGCCAACGTCCTGACTTTC.

The gene calls are TRBV7-9 and TRBJ2-7; possibly TRBD1 for D (6 bases). V was cut by 0 bases and J by 0 bases, with 12 bases left in between. CDR1 and CDR2 (germline): SEHNR, FQNEAQ (reference sequence). The CDR3 length is 16 residues. CDR3 DNA: TGTGCCAGCAGCTTAGCGGCAGGACAGAGCTCCTACGAGCAGTACTTC. Its protein product is CASSLAAGQSSYEQYF. The full variable domain, rest sourced from reference TRBV7-9 and TRBJ2-7, is DTGVSQNPRHKITKRGQNVTFRCDPISEHNRLYWYRQTLGQGPEFLTYFQNEAQLEKSRLLSDRFSAERPKGSFSTLEIQRTEQGDSAMYLCASSLAAGQSSYEQYFGPGTRLTVT.

This clone was seen just once. The genes are TRBV7-2 and TRBJ2-3; 8 nucleotides agree with TRBD2. V shed 8 bases and J 1 base; nucleotides not matched to a gene: 2. Germline CDR1 and CDR2: SGHTA and FQGNSA. CDR3 length: 13 residues. The CDR3 DNA sequence: TGTGCCAGCCCGGGACTAGGCACAGATACGCAGTATTTT. Its translation: CASPGLGTDTQYF.